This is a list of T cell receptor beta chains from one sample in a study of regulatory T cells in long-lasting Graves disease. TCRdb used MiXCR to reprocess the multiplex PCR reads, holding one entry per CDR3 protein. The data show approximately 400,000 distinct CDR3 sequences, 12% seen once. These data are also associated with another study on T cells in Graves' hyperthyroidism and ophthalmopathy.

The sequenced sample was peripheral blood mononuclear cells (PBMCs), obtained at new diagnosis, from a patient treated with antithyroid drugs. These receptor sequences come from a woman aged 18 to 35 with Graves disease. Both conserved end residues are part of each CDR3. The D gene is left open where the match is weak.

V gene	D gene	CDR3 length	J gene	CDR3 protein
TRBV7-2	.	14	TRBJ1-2	CASSPGRNLYGYTF
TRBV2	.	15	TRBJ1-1	CASAAVKVKNTEAFF
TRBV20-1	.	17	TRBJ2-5	CSAKFPGQRSLQETQYF
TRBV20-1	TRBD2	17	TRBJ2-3	CSARDRASGGGTDTQYF
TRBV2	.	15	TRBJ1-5	CASSDRRFSNQPQHF
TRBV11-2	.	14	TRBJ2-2	CASSLEENTGELFF
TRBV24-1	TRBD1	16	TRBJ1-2	CATSDTRTGMEDGYTF
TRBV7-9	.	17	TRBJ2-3	CASSLALSATSTDTQYF
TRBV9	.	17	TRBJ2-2	CASSQGAGATNTGELFF
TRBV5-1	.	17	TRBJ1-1	CASSLEGHLSMNTEAFF
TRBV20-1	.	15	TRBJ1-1	CSASTAMGRDTEAFF
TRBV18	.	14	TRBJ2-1	CASSNRRVDNEQFF
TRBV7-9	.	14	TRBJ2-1	CASSGDWEYNEQFF
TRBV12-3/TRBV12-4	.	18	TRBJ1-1	CASSSTGSEIYANTEAFF
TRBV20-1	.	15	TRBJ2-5	CSARDETSTQETQYF
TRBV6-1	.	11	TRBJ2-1	CASGPRREQFF
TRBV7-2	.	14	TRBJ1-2	CASSLVGQNYGYTF
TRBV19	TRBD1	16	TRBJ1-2	CASSRSGQGFYYGYTF
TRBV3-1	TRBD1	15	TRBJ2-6	CASRRTGAGANVLTF
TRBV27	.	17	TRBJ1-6	CASSFSLGGSYNSPLHF
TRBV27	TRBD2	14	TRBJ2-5	CASSLGLAVETQYF
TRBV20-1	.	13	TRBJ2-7	CSAENRAGYEQYF
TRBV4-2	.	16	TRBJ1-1	CASSQDSGLMNTEAFF
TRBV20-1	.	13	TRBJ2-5	CSATEGTGETQYF
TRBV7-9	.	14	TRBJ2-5	CASSSSSDGETQYF
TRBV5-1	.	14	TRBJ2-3	CASSWASPDGTQYF
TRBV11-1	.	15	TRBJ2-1	CASSSRGQGTEEQFF
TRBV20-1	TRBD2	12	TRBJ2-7	CSAIAGEYEQYF
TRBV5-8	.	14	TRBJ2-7	CASTLRRYSYEQYF